There are many counts of the clone carrying this T cell receptor beta chain. Its target is not known. V dropped 8 bases and J dropped 3 bases, with 11 bases sitting between them. The CDR3 is 12 amino acids. In germline, CDR1 is SGHAT, CDR2 FQNNGV. This entry is derived from a study of Graves' ophthalmopathy and Graves' hyperthyroidism. For the study at large: No treatment had been given when peripheral blood was collected at initial diagnosis.

From RNA, the CDR3 regions of TCR beta chains were amplified and sequenced. The first round was an RT-PCR with HTBI primers, and the second round was a multiplex PCR. TCRdb re-analysed the multiplex PCR reads in MiXCR, keeping a single row per CDR3 protein. The table includes approximately 700,000 distinct CDR3 sequences, over 40% detected once. Under 3 months in duration, the ophthalmopathy in affected donors had moderate-to-severe activity, CAS ≥3 and NOSPECS ≥4. Other autoimmune diseases, uncontrolled infections, pregnancy or lactation led to the exclusion of patients. Study-wide points: The model predicted ophthalmopathy progression with around 70% sensitivity and around 72% specificity.

The clonotype comes from an adult man with Graves' ophthalmopathy. The chain combines TRBV11-2 with TRBJ2-7, with D perhaps TRBD1 (6 bases). The sample consisted of peripheral blood. The CDR3 loop reads CASGWTVYEQYF. The CDR3 DNA sequence: TGTGCCAGCGGATGGACAGTCTACGAGCAGTACTTC.